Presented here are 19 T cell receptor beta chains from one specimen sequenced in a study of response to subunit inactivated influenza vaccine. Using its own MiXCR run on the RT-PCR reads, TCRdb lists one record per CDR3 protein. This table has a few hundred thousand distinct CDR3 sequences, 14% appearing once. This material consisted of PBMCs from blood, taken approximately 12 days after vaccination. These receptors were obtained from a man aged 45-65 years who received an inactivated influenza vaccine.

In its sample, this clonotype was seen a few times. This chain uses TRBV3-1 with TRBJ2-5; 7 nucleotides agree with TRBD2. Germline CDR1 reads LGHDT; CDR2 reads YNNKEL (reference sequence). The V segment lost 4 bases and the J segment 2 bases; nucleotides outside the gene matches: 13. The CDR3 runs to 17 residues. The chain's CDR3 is CASSPLMTLARQETQYF. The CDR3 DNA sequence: TGTGCCAGCAGCCCCCTAATGACACTAGCGAGACAAGAGACCCAGTACTTC.

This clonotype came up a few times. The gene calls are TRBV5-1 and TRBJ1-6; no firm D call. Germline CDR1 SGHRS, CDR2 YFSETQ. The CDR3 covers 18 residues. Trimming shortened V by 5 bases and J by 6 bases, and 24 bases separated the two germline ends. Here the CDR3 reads CASRLRFSTPKSNSPLHF. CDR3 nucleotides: TGCGCCAGCAGGCTCAGGTTCTCTACTCCGAAATCTAATTCACCCCTCCACTTT.

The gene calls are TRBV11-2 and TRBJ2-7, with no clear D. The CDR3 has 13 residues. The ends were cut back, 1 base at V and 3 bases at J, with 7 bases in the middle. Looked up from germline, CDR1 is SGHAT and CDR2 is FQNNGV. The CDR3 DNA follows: TGTGCCAGCAGCTTAGGGAGCAACTACGAGCAGTACTTC. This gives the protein CASSLGSNYEQYF.

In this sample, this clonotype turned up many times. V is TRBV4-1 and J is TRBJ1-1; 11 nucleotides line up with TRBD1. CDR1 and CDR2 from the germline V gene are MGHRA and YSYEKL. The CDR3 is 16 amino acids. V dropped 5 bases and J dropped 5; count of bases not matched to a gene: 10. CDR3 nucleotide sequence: TGCGCCAGCAGCAGGACAGGGGGCGCTTGGAAAACTGAAGCTTTCTTT. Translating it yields CASSRTGGAWKTEAFF.

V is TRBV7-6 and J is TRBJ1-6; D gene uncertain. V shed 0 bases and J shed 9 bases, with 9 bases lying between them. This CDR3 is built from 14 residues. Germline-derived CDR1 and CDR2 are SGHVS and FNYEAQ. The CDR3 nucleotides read TGTGCCAGCAGCTTAGCGTCCGAACGTTCACCCCTCCACTTT. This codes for CASSLASERSPLHF.

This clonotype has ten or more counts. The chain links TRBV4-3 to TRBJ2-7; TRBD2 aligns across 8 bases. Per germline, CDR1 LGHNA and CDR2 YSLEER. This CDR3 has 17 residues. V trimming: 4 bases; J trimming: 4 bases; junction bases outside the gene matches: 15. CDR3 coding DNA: TGCGCCAGCAGCCCCCCTTTTTTCCAAGCGGGAGCTTACGAGCAGTACTTC. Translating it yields CASSPPFFQAGAYEQYF.

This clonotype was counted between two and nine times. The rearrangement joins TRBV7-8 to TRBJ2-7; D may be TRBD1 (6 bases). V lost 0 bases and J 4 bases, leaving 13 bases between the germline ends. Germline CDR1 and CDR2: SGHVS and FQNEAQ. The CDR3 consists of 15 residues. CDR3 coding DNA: TGTGCCAGCAGCTTAGCCTCAGGGGAAGCGTACGAGCAGTACTTC. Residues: CASSLASGEAYEQYF.

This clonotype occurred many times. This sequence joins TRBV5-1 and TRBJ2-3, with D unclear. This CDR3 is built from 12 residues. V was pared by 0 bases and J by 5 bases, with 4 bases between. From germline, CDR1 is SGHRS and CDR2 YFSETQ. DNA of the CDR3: TGCGCCAGCAGCTTGGCGGAAGATACGCAGTATTTT. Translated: CASSLAEDTQYF.

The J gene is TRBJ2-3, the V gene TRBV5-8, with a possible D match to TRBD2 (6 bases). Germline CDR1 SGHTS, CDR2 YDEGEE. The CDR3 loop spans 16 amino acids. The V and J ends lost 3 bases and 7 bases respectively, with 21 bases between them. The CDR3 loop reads CASSSRLVWAPHTQYF. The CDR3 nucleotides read TGTGCCAGCAGCTCGAGACTAGTCTGGGCCCCCCATACGCAGTATTTT.

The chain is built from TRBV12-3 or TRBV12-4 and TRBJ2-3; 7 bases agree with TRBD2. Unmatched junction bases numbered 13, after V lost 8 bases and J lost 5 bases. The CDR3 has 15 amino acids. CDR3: CASRFWRETGDTQYF. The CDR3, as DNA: TGTGCCAGCCGATTTTGGCGGGAGACGGGAGATACGCAGTATTTT.

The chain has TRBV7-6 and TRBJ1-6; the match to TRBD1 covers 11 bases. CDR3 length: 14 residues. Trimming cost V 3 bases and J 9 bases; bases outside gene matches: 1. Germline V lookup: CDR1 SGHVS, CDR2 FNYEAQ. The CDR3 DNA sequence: TGTGCCAGCAGCTTCGGACAGGGGGCTTCACCCCTCCACTTT. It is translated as CASSFGQGASPLHF.

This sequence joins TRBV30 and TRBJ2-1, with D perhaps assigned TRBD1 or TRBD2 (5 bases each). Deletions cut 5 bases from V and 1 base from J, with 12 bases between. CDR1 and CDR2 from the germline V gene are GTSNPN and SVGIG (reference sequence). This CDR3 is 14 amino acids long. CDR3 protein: CAWDRDQSYNEQFF. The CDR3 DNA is TGTGCCTGGGACCGGGACCAATCCTACAATGAGCAGTTCTTC.

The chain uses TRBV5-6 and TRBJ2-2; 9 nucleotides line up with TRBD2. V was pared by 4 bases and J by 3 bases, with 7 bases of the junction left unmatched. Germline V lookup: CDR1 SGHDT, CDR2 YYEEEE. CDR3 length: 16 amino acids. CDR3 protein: CASSPWTSAYTGELFF. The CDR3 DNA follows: TGTGCCAGCAGCCCATGGACTAGCGCTTACACCGGGGAGCTGTTTTTT.

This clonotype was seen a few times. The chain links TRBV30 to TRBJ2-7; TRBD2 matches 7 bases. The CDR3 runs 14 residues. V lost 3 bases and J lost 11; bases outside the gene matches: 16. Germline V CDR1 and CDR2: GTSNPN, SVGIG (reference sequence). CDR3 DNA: TGTGCCTGGAGCCGTAGTCCCCTCGTGGGGGGGAAGTACTTC. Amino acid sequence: CAWSRSPLVGGKYF. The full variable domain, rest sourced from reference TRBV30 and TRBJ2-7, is SQTIHQWPATLVQPVGSPLSLECTVEGTSNPNLYWYRQAAGRGLQLLFYSVGIGQISSEVPQNLSASRPQDRQFILSSKKLLLSDSGFYLCAWSRSPLVGGKYFGPGTRLTVT.

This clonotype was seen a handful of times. The CDR3 DNA sequence: TGCGCCAGCAGAGCGTACGTGACGGCAAACTATGGCTACACCTTC. Protein sequence: CASRAYVTANYGYTF. The V and J genes are TRBV5-1 and TRBJ1-2; D is unresolved. Germline CDR1 and CDR2: SGHRS and YFSETQ. CDR3 length equals 15 residues. The ends were cut back, 5 bases at V and 2 bases at J, with 16 bases in the middle.

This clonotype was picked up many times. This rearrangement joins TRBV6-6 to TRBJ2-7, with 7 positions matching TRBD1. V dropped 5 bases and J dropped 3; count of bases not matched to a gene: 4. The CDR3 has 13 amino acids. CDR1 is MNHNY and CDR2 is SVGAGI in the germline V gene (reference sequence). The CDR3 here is CASSQTGSYEQYF. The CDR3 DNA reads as TGTGCCAGCAGTCAGACAGGGAGCTACGAGCAGTACTTC.

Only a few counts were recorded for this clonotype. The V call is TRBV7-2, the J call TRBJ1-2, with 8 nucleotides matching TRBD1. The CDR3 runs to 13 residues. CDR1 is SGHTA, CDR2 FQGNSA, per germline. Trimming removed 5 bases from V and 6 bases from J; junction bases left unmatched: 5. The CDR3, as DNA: TGTGCCAGCAGCCCGGACAGGGCCGATGGCTACACCTTC. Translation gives CASSPDRADGYTF.

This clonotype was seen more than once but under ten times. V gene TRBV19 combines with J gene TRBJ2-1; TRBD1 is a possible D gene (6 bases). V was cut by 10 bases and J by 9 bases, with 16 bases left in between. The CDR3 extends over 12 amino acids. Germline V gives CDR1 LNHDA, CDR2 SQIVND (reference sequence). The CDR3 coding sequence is TGTGCCACTAAGACCCAGGGGACTGAGCAGTTCTTC. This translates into CATKTQGTEQFF.

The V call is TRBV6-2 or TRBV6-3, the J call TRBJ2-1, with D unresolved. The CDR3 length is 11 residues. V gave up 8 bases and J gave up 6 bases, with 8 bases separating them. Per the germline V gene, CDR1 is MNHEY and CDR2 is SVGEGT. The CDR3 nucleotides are TGTGCCAGCCGCTCTCCCAATGAGCAGTTCTTC. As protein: CASRSPNEQFF.